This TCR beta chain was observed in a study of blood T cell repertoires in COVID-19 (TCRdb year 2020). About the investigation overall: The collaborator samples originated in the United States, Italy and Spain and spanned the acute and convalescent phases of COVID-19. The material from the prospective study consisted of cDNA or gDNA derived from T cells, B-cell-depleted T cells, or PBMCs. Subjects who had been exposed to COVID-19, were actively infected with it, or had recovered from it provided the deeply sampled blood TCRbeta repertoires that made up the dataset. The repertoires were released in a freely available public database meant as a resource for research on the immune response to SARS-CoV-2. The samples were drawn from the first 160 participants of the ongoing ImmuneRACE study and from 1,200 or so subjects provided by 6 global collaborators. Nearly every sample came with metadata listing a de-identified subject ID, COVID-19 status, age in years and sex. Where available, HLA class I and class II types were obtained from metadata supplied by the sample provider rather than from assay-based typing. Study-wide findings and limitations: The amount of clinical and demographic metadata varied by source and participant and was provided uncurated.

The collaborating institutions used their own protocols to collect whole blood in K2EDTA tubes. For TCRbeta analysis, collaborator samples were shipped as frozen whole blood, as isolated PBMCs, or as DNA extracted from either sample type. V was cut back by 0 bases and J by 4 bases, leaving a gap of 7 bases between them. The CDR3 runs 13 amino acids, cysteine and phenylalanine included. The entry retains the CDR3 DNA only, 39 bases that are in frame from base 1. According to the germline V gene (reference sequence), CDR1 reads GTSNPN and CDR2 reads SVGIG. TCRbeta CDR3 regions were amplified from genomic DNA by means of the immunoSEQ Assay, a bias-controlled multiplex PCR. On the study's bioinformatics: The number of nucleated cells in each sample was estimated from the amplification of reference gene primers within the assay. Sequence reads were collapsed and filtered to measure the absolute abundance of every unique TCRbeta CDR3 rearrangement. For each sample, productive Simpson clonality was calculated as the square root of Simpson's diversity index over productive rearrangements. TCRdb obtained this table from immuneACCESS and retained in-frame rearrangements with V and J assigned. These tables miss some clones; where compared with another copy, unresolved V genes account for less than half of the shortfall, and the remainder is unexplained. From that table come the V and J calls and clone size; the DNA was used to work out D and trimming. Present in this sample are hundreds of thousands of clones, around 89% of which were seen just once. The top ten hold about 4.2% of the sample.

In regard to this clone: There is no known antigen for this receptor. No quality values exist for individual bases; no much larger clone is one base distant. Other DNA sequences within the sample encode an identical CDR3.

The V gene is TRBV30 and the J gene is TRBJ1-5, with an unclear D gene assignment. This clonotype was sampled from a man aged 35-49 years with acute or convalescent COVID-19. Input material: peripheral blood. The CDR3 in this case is CAWSVGGNQPQHF. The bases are TGTGCCTGGAGTGTAGGAGGGAATCAGCCCCAGCATTTT.